This is a list of T cell receptor beta chains from one sample in a study of OX40 agonist ivuxolimab in advanced cancers. Sequenced by immunoSEQ multiplex PCR; TCRdb stores in-frame clones only, minus some. The sample includes 50,000 to 60,000 clones, around 75% seen only once; the top ten take about 1.2%. The specimen comprised CD4+ or CD8+ T cells sorted from blood, sampled in a trial of the OX40 agonist ivuxolimab. The receptors come from an adult with an advanced solid tumor such as melanoma, head and neck, liver or kidney cancer. Each CDR3 is given without its conserved first and last residue. Some rows mark clone size as missing; the rest say once, few, many or name a class of expanded clone.

clone_size: once; v_call: TRBV4-1; cdr3_aa: ASSQARGGTEAF
clone_size: once; v_call: TRBV28; cdr3_aa: ASGAGGNSPLH
clone_size: NA; v_call: TRBV5-1; cdr3_aa: ASSLAGTNYGYT
clone_size: once; v_call: TRBV18; cdr3_aa: ASSPQTPGLAEETQY
clone_size: NA; v_call: TRBV11-2; cdr3_aa: ASSSLKRDYNEQF
clone_size: NA; v_call: TRBV9; cdr3_aa: ASSPEDRMVFGEQF
clone_size: NA; v_call: TRBV11-2; cdr3_aa: ASSFQSPPYNEQF
clone_size: NA; v_call: TRBV10-1; cdr3_aa: ASEGWRLGWKRETQY
clone_size: NA; v_call: TRBV10-3; cdr3_aa: AISLQETNYGYT
clone_size: NA; v_call: TRBV19; cdr3_aa: ASSWLDEAF
clone_size: NA; v_call: TRBV18; cdr3_aa: ASSPLQGSGELF
clone_size: once; v_call: TRBV19; cdr3_aa: ASSTGTPQETQY
clone_size: few; v_call: TRBV5-1; cdr3_aa: ASSLGQMNTEAF
clone_size: NA; v_call: TRBV5-1; cdr3_aa: ASSQLGNEKLF
clone_size: NA; v_call: TRBV5-4; cdr3_aa: ASRSNAANYGYT
clone_size: NA; v_call: TRBV11-2; cdr3_aa: ASRRLRGSSYNEQF
clone_size: few; v_call: TRBV7-6; cdr3_aa: ASSQTPTYEQY
clone_size: NA; v_call: TRBV6-1; cdr3_aa: ASSVRGETQY
clone_size: few; v_call: TRBV7-9; cdr3_aa: ASSLGQGEKLF
clone_size: few; v_call: TRBV15; cdr3_aa: ATSREMGGGSATEAF
clone_size: NA; v_call: TRBV18; cdr3_aa: ASSPPDLNYNEQF
clone_size: NA; v_call: TRBV11-2; cdr3_aa: ATSFRQSNEKLF
clone_size: NA; v_call: TRBV18; cdr3_aa: ASSPGQGLNTEAF
clone_size: NA; v_call: TRBV11-3; cdr3_aa: ASSSRGVQGSTGELF
clone_size: NA; v_call: TRBV5-1; cdr3_aa: ASSQAGDPRKQY
clone_size: NA; v_call: TRBV5-4; cdr3_aa: ASSSVRDRERGVQAF
clone_size: NA; v_call: TRBV25-1; cdr3_aa: ASSESRGASDEKLF
clone_size: few; v_call: TRBV19; cdr3_aa: ASRRTSDNTGELF
clone_size: NA; v_call: TRBV6-5; cdr3_aa: ASSYSGHTNTGELF
clone_size: once; v_call: TRBV5-4; cdr3_aa: ASSSSLGGTWDGYT
clone_size: NA; v_call: TRBV19; cdr3_aa: ASSIGPGGGFYNEQF
clone_size: NA; v_call: TRBV19; cdr3_aa: ASSRDTTYEQY
clone_size: NA; v_call: TRBV19; cdr3_aa: ASSIDPVGQYNTEAF
clone_size: NA; v_call: TRBV6-1; cdr3_aa: ASRGTGRVYNEQF
clone_size: few; v_call: TRBV25-1; cdr3_aa: ASSEYPENTEAF
clone_size: few; v_call: TRBV7-9; cdr3_aa: ASSFGGDTGELF
clone_size: NA; v_call: TRBV7-6; cdr3_aa: ASKSRKTYGYT
clone_size: NA; v_call: TRBV5-1; cdr3_aa: ASSLDRYEQY
clone_size: NA; v_call: TRBV6-5; cdr3_aa: ASRNGGTSSYEQY
clone_size: NA; v_call: TRBV14; cdr3_aa: ASSLSGTYTGELF
clone_size: NA; v_call: TRBV6-1; cdr3_aa: ASSQLYNEQF
clone_size: NA; v_call: TRBV2; cdr3_aa: ASSTPSTDGYT
clone_size: NA; v_call: TRBV2; cdr3_aa: ATSPGEDYGYT
clone_size: once; v_call: TRBV6-1; cdr3_aa: ASMRWESAVTEAF
clone_size: few; v_call: TRBV4-1; cdr3_aa: ASSHGRGNQPQH
clone_size: NA; v_call: TRBV5-1; cdr3_aa: ASSPGRPGQGVSGANVLT
clone_size: NA; v_call: TRBV2; cdr3_aa: ASSERDRAEQF
clone_size: NA; v_call: TRBV14; cdr3_aa: ASSLGQGAYEQY
clone_size: NA; v_call: TRBV10-2; cdr3_aa: ASSEGQGSNQPQH
clone_size: NA; v_call: TRBV4-1; cdr3_aa: ASSLTVQGYYSNQPQH
clone_size: NA; v_call: TRBV18; cdr3_aa: ASSPPTESYGYT
clone_size: NA; v_call: TRBV5-1; cdr3_aa: ASNLERTKQF
clone_size: NA; v_call: TRBV4-1; cdr3_aa: ASSLRTQGQGINEQY
clone_size: once; v_call: TRBV15; cdr3_aa: ATSRDPGIVTEAF